This T cell receptor (beta chain) is drawn from a study of long-term antiretroviral therapy in people with HIV. Assay version v3.0 of immunoSEQ was used, and it was run at survey level. Using immunoSEQ multiplex PCR, the repertoire was profiled, and TCRdb retains in-frame clones only, with some absent. In the table there are about 27,000 clones, around 82% of which are singletons. V was clipped by 4 bases and J by 8 bases, with 23 bases between them. Germline V gene sequence: CDR1 LGHNA, CDR2 YNFKEQ. This CDR3 region has 16 residues. The chain carries TRBV4-2 and TRBJ1-2; D not certain. Material: unsorted PBMCs, obtained 0.5 years after starting antiretroviral therapy. The TCR comes from a woman aged 40 to 50 with HIV. DNA for the CDR3: TGTGCCAGCAGCCCTACCCGGTTTAGCCCTTCCGCGGGCTACACCTTC. It yields the protein CASSPTRFSPSAGYTF.